The next 3 T cell receptor beta chains were all read from a single sample in a study of blood T cells in healthy people across ages. A J-beta primer mix and a sample-barcoded 5' primer were used in a second PCR of roughly 6 to 11 cycles. TCRdb itself ran the 5' RACE reads through MiXCR, one entry per CDR3 protein. The sample has 1.8 million or so distinct CDR3 sequences, roughly two fifths seen once. Input material: blood. These receptors were obtained from a human donor in good health.

J is TRBJ2-4 and V is TRBV27; TRBD2 matches 10 bases. Germline CDR1 MNHEY, CDR2 SMNVEV (reference sequence). Trimming took 6 bases from V and 13 from J; bases not matched to a gene: 21. The CDR3 is 17 residues long. CDR3 sequence (DNA): TGTGCCAGCAGCACTCCAGCGGGGGGGCCGGTATACAATGAGCAGTACTTC. Protein: CASSTPAGGPVYNEQYF.

The gene calls are TRBV7-2 and TRBJ2-3, with D hard to call. CDR3 length: 15 amino acids. Germline lookup yields CDR1 SGHTA and CDR2 FQGNSA. Deletions cut 5 bases from V and 5 bases from J, with 17 bases between. CDR3 nucleotides: TGTGCCAGCAGCCCGGGTCTGATAAGGGTAGATACGCAGTATTTT. This encodes CASSPGLIRVDTQYF.

This chain uses TRBV7-8 with TRBJ1-5; possible D gene TRBD1, 6 bases. The germline V and J ends were trimmed by 5 bases and 4 bases, with 15 bases remaining between them. Germline loops: CDR1 SGHVS, CDR2 FQNEAQ. The CDR3 covers 15 residues. This chain's CDR3 is CASSTRDILNQPQHF. The CDR3 coding sequence is TGTGCCAGCAGCACCCGGGACATTCTTAATCAGCCCCAGCATTTT.